Listed below are T cell receptor beta chains from one sample, sequenced in a study of cytomegalovirus exposure and HLA in healthy donors. Here immunoSEQ multiplex PCR was the method, and the copy in TCRdb shows in-frame clones only, minus some. The data show 65,000 to 95,000 clones, over 85% seen once. The material sequenced was PBMCs. The receptors shown here come from a woman aged 25 to 45 in good health and CMV-seronegative. CDR3s include the opening cysteine and the closing phenylalanine or tryptophan. D genes are given only for firm matches. A row's size may be missing; if present it is once, few, many or a size class.

>TRBV6-1|-|TRBJ1-2|-
CASSGLTGLGNYGYTF
TGTGCCAGCAGTGGGTTGACAGGCTTGGGTAACTATGGCTACACCTTC
>TRBV27|-|TRBJ2-7|TRBD1
CASSSPGQGSYEQYF
TGTGCCAGCAGTTCACCGGGACAGGGTTCGTACGAGCAGTACTTC
>TRBV6-5|-|TRBJ1-4|-
CASSAWKGREKLFF
TGTGCCAGCAGCGCCTGGAAGGGGCGTGAAAAACTGTTTTTT
>TRBV5-1|-|TRBJ2-1|TRBD2
CASSLAAGVANEQFF
TGCGCCAGCAGCTTAGCAGCGGGAGTTGCCAATGAGCAGTTCTTC
>TRBV18|once|TRBJ1-1|-
CASSRPGGVEAFF
TGTGCCAGCTCACGACCGGGCGGGGTCGAAGCTTTCTTT
>TRBV27|-|TRBJ2-1|TRBD2
CASSLGGSNEQFF
TGTGCCAGCAGTTTAGGCGGGAGCAATGAGCAGTTCTTC
>TRBV2|-|TRBJ1-5|TRBD1
CASSHARTGINSNQPQHF
TGTGCCAGCAGCCACGCAAGGACAGGAATCAATAGCAATCAGCCCCAGCATTTT
>TRBV19|-|TRBJ1-1|-
CASRLAVNTEAFF
TGTGCCAGTCGGTTGGCGGTGAACACTGAAGCTTTCTTT
>TRBV7-7|once|TRBJ2-7|TRBD2
CASSPGLAGGGEQYF
TGTGCTAGCAGCCCGGGACTAGCGGGTGGAGGCGAGCAGTACTTC
>TRBV28|-|TRBJ2-2|-
CASSLPPWGSRSTGELFF
TGTGCCAGCAGCCTACCGCCCTGGGGCTCGAGGAGCACCGGGGAGCTGTTTTTT
>TRBV19|-|TRBJ1-5|TRBD1
CASSGGTGAPLSNQPQHF
TGTGCCAGTAGTGGGGGGACAGGGGCTCCCCTAAGCAATCAGCCCCAGCATTTT
>TRBV28|-|TRBJ2-1|-
CASSPFRLASSYNEQFF
TGTGCCAGCAGTCCCTTTAGGTTGGCTAGCTCCTACAATGAGCAGTTCTTC
>TRBV27|-|TRBJ1-5|-
CASSLGVGGNQPQHF
TGTGCCAGCAGTTTGGGGGTCGGGGGTAATCAGCCCCAGCATTTT
>TRBV27|-|TRBJ2-7|TRBD2
CASRRTSVNEQYF
TGTGCCAGCAGACGGACTAGCGTCAACGAGCAGTACTTC
>TRBV19|-|TRBJ2-1|-
CASRLDRSSYNEQFF
TGTGCCAGTAGACTCGACAGAAGCTCCTACAATGAGCAGTTCTTC
>TRBV19|-|TRBJ1-2|-
CASSIRPDRTYGYTF
TGTGCCAGTAGTATTCGTCCCGACAGGACCTATGGCTACACCTTC
>TRBV9|-|TRBJ2-7|-
CASSGQGSYEQYF
TGTGCCAGCAGCGGTCAGGGTTCCTACGAGCAGTACTTC
>TRBV7-9|-|TRBJ2-7|-
CASSLVPGNEQYF
TGTGCCAGCAGCTTAGTTCCGGGGAACGAGCAGTACTTC
>TRBV6-5|-|TRBJ2-3|-
CASVGGRGSITQYF
TGTGCCAGCGTAGGTGGCAGGGGATCGATTACGCAGTATTTT
>TRBV19|-|TRBJ1-2|-
CASKNSGGSNYGYTF
TGTGCCAGTAAGAATTCGGGGGGGTCTAACTATGGCTACACCTTC
>TRBV27|-|TRBJ1-6|TRBD1
CASSLSQGDYNSPLHF
TGTGCCAGCAGTTTATCCCAGGGGGACTATAATTCACCCCTCCACTTT
>TRBV6-6|-|TRBJ2-7|-
CASSYTGSEQYF
TGTGCCAGCAGTTACACGGGATCCGAGCAGTACTTC
>TRBV4-1|-|TRBJ1-6|-
CASSQGFGTLRSPLHF
TGCGCCAGCAGCCAAGGATTCGGAACACTAAGGTCACCCCTCCACTTT
>TRBV5-1|-|TRBJ1-1|-
CASSLAAGPNTEAFF
TGCGCCAGCAGCTTGGCTGCGGGCCCGAACACTGAAGCTTTCTTT
>TRBV9|-|TRBJ1-3|-
CASSGVQGRGNTIYF
TGTGCCAGCAGCGGAGTGCAGGGTAGGGGAAACACCATATATTTT
>TRBV28|-|TRBJ1-2|-
CASGERSNYGYTF
TGTGCCAGCGGAGAAAGAAGTAACTATGGCTACACCTTC
>TRBV18|-|TRBJ2-7|TRBD2
CASSPLGAGGPYEQYF
TGTGCCAGCTCACCCCTCGGCGCGGGGGGCCCCTACGAGCAGTACTTC
>TRBV6-5|-|TRBJ2-7|-
CASSYSVGREQYF
TGTGCCAGCAGTTACTCGGTCGGGAGAGAGCAGTACTTC
>TRBV6-1|-|TRBJ1-2|-
CASSEVGEGYTF
TGTGCCAGCAGTGAGGTAGGGGAAGGCTACACCTTC
>TRBV15|-|TRBJ2-3|-
CATSESSDTQYF
TGTGCCACCAGCGAAAGCTCAGATACGCAGTATTTT
>TRBV28|-|TRBJ1-3|-
CASSLWVTGAGGNTIYF
TGTGCCAGCAGTTTATGGGTGACAGGCGCTGGTGGAAACACCATATATTTT
>TRBV4-1|-|TRBJ1-4|-
CASSHRLVFTREVGEKLFF
TGCGCCAGCAGCCATCGGTTAGTTTTTACGCGGGAGGTTGGGGAAAAACTGTTTTTT
>TRBV11-2|-|TRBJ2-5|-
CASSRYQETQYF
TGTGCCAGCAGCCGGTACCAAGAGACCCAGTACTTC
>TRBV6-5|-|TRBJ1-2|-
CASTDGEGMGYTF
TGTGCCAGCACCGACGGGGAGGGTATGGGCTACACCTTC
>TRBV29-1|-|TRBJ1-2|-
CSDARGLYGYTF
TGCAGCGACGCACGGGGACTCTATGGCTACACCTTC
>TRBV9|-|TRBJ2-5|-
CASSTLGGQETQYF
TGTGCCAGCAGCACCTTAGGCGGCCAAGAGACCCAGTACTTC
>TRBV5-6|-|TRBJ2-7|TRBD1
CASSPKGQGVYEQYF
TGTGCCAGCAGCCCTAAAGGGCAGGGGGTCTACGAGCAGTACTTC
>TRBV9|-|TRBJ1-2|-
CASGHRWMTNYGYTF
TGTGCCAGCGGACATCGGTGGATGACTAACTATGGCTACACCTTC
>TRBV6-1|-|TRBJ2-7|TRBD2
CASIRTSVGEQYF
TGTGCCAGCATTCGGACTAGCGTAGGCGAGCAGTACTTC
>TRBV6-6|-|TRBJ2-7|TRBD2
CASSQREREQYF
TGTGCCAGCAGCCAGCGGGAGCGTGAGCAGTACTTC
>TRBV29-1|-|TRBJ2-7|TRBD1
CRGGGGTGGLYEQYF
TGCCGCGGCGGGGGCGGGACAGGGGGCCTCTACGAGCAGTACTTC
>TRBV28|-|TRBJ1-2|-
CASSLSGDYGYTF
TGTGCCAGCAGTTTATCGGGGGACTATGGCTACACCTTC
>TRBV10-2|-|TRBJ2-4|TRBD2
CASRRLAGGDGNIQYF
TGCGCCAGCAGACGACTAGCGGGGGGCGATGGGAACATTCAGTACTTC
>TRBV2|-|TRBJ2-5|TRBD2
CASSGTGGLAGETQYF
TGTGCCAGCAGTGGAACCGGGGGACTAGCGGGAGAGACCCAGTACTTC